This note documents a single TCR beta chain sequence. Its target is unknown. Deletions cut 0 bases from V and 0 bases from J, with 9 bases between. CDR3 length: 16 amino acids. Germline CDR1 is MGHRA and CDR2 is YSYEKL. Molecular-barcoded quantitative 5'-RACE produced these TCR beta libraries. TCRdb reprocessed the 5' RACE reads with MiXCR, giving one entry per CDR3 protein. The sample gives about 700,000 distinct CDR3 sequences, roughly 20% of which show up once; about 20% is in the top ten. These data originate in a study of CD8 T cells in ankylosing spondylitis. Study-level points and caveats: Disease-linked clones bore a CD8+ phenotype and were relatively rare in peripheral blood. In ankylosing spondylitis patients, matched synovial fluid reportedly showed significant enrichment of disease-linked clones. Seven to nine highly homologous variants made up a TCR beta motif that seemed to typify ankylosing spondylitis blood. In reactive arthritis synovial fluid and blood, some motif variants had been reported before.

Sequencing used blood, either unsorted or a sorted T cell fraction (not recorded which). This chain connects TRBV4-1 to TRBJ1-5; D remains unclear. This receptor was identified in a male donor with ankylosing spondylitis. For the CDR3, the DNA is TGCGCCAGCAGCCAAGATTGGCTAGGTAGCAATCAGCCCCAGCATTTT. This codes for CASSQDWLGSNQPQHF.